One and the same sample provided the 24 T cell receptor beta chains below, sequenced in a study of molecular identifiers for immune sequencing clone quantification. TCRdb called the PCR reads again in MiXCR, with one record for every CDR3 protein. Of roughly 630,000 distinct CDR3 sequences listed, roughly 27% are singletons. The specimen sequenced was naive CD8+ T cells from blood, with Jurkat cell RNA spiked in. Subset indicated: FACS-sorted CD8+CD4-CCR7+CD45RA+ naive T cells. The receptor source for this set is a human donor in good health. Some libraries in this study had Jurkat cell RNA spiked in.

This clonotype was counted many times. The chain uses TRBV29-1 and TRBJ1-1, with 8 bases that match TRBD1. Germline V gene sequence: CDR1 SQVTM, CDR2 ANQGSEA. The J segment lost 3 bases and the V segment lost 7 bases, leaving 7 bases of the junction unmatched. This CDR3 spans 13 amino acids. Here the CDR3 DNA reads TGCAGCGCCGACAGGGGTTTTTACACTGAAGCTTTCTTT. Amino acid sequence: CSADRGFYTEAFF.

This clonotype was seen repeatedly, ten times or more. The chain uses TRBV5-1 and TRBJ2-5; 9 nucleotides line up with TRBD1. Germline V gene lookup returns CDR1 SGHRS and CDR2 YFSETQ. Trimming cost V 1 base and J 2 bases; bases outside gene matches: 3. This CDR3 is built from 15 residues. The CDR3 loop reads CASSLLGQGQETQYF. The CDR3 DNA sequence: TGCGCCAGCAGCTTGTTGGGACAGGGACAAGAGACCCAGTACTTC. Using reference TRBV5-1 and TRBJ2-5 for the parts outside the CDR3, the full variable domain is KAGVTQTPRYLIKTRGQQVTLSCSPISGHRSVSWYQQTPGQGLQFLFEYFSETQRNKGNFPGRFSGRQFSNSRSEMNVSTLELGDSALYLCASSLLGQGQETQYFGPGTRLLVL.

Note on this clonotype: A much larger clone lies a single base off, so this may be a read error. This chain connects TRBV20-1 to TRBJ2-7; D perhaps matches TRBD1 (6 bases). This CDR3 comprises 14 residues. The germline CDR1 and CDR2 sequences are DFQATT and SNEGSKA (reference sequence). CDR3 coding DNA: TGCGGTGCTCCCTGGACGGACAGCTCCTACGAGCAGTACTTC. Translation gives CGAPWTDSSYEQYF.

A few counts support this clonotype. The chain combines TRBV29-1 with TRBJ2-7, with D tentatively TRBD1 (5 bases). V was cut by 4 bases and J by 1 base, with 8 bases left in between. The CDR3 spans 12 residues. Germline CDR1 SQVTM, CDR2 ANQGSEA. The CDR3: CSVGGSSYEQYF. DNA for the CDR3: TGCAGCGTTGGGGGCAGTTCCTACGAGCAGTACTTC.

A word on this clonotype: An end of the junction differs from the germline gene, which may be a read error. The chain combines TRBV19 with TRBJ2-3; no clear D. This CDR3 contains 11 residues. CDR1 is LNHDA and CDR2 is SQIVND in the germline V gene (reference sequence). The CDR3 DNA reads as TGTGCCAGTAGTGTCACAGATACGCAGTCTTTT. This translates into CASSVTDTQSF.

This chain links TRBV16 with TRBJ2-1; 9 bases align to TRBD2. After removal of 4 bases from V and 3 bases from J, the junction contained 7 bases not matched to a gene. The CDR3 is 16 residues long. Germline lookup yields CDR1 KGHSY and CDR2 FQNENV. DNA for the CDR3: TGTGCCAGCAGCCCCCTCCAAGCGGGGGGCTACAATGAGCAGTTCTTC. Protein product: CASSPLQAGGYNEQFF.

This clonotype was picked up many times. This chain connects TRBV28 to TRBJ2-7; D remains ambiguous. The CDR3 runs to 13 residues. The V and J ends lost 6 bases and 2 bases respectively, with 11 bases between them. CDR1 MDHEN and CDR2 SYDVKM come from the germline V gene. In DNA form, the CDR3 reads TGTGCCAGCAGCCCCTCCCCAACCTACGAGCAGTACTTC. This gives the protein CASSPSPTYEQYF.

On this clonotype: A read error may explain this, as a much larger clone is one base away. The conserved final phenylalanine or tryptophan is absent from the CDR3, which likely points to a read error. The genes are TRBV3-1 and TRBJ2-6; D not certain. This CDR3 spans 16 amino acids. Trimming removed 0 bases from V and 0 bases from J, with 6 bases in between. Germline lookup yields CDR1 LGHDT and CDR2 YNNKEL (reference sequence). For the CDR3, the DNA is TGTGCCAGCAGCCAAGATGTATTCTCTGGGGCCAACGTCCTGACTCTC. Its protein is CASSQDVFSGANVLTL.

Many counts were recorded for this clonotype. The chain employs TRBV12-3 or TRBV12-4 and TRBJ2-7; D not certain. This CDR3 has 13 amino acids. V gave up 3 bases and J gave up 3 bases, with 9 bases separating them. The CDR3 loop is CASSFGPDYEQYF. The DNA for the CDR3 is TGTGCCAGCAGTTTCGGGCCGGACTACGAGCAGTACTTC.

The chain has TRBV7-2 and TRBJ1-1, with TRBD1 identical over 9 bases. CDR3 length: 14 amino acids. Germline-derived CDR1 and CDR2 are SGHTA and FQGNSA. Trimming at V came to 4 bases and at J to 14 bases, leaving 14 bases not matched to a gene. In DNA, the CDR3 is TGTGCCAGCAGCTCACAGGGGGCGGACCCTGACGCGTTCTTT. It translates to CASSSQGADPDAFF.

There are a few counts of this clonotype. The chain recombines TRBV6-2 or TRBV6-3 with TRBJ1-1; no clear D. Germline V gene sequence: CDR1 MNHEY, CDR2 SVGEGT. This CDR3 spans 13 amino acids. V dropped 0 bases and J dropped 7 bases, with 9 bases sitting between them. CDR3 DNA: TGTGCCAGCAGTTACTCCGAGAGACTTGAAGCTTTCTTT. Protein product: CASSYSERLEAFF.

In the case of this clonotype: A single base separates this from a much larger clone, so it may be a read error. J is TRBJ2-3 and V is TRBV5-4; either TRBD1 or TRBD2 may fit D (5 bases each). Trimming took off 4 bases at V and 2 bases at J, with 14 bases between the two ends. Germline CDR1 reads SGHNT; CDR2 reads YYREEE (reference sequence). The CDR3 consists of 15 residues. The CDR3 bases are TGTGCCAGCAGCCTTCTGGGGGAAGACACAGATACGCAGTATTTT. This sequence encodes CASSLLGEDTDTQYF.

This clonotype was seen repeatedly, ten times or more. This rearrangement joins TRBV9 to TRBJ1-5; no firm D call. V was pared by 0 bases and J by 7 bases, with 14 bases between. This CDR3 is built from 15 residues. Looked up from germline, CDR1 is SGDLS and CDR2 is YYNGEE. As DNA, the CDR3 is TGTGCCAGCAGCGTAGACGGGTCAGTTACGCAGCCCCAGCATTTT. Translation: CASSVDGSVTQPQHF. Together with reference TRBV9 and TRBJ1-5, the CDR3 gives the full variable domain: DSGVTQTPKHLITATGQRVTLRCSPRSGDLSVYWYQQSLDQGLQFLIQYYNGEERAKGNILERFSAQQFPDLHSELNLSSLELGDSALYFCASSVDGSVTQPQHFGDGTRLSIL.

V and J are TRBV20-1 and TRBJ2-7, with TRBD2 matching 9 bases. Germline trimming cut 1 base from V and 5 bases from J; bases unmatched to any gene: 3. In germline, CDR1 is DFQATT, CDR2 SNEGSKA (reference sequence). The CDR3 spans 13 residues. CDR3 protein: CSARGLAGNEQYF. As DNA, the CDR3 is TGCAGTGCTAGAGGGCTAGCGGGAAACGAGCAGTACTTC.

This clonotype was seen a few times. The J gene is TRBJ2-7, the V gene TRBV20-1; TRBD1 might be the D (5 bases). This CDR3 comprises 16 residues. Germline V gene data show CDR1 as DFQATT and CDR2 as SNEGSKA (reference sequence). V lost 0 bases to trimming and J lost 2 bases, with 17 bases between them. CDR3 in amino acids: CSARDLTGSTAYEQYF. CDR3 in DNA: TGCAGTGCTAGAGATTTAACGGGTTCGACAGCCTACGAGCAGTACTTC.

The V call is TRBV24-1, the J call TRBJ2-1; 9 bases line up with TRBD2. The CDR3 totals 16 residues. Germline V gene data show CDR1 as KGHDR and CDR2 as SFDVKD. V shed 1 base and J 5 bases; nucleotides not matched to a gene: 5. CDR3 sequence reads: CATSDFEAGGHNEQFF. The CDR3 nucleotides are TGTGCCACCAGTGATTTTGAAGCGGGAGGACACAATGAGCAGTTCTTC.

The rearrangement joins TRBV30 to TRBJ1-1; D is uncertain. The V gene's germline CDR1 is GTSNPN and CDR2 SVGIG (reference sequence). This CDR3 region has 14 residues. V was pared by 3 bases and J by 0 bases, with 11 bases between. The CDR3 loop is CAWSAFGMNTEAFF. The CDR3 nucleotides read TGTGCCTGGAGCGCATTCGGGATGAACACTGAAGCTTTCTTT.

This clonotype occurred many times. The CDR3 protein is CATGGDGYTEAFF. DNA for the CDR3: TGTGCCACGGGGGGGGATGGTTACACTGAAGCTTTCTTT. The J gene is TRBJ1-1, the V gene TRBV15, with D perhaps matching TRBD1 (5 bases). The germline V gene has CDR1 LNHNV and CDR2 YYDKDF (reference sequence). The V gene lost 9 bases and the J gene lost 3 bases, with 14 bases spanning the gap. The CDR3 is 13 amino acids.

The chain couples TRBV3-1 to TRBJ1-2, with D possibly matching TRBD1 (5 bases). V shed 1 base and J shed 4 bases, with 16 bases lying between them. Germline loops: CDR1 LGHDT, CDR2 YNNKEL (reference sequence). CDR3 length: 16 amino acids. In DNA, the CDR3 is TGTGCCAGCAGCCAAGGAAGGCCGCAGGGACTCTATGGCTACACCTTC. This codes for CASSQGRPQGLYGYTF.

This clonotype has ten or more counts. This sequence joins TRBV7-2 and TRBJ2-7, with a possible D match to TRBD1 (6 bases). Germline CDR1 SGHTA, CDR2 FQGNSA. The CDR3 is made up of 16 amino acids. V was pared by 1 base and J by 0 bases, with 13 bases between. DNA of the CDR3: TGTGCCAGCAGCTTAGAAGGGGGAGTTAGCTCCTACGAGCAGTACTTC. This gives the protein CASSLEGGVSSYEQYF.

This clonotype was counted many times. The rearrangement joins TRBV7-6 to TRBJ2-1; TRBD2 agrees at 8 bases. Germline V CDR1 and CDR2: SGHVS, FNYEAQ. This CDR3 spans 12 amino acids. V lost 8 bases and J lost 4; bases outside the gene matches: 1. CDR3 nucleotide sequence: TGTGCCAGCGGCGGGGGGTACAATGAGCAGTTCTTC. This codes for CASGGGYNEQFF.

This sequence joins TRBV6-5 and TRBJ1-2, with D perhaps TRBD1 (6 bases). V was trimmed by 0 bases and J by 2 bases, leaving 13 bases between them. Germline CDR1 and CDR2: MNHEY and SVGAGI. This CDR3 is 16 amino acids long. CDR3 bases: TGTGCCAGCAGTTACTCGGATGCAGGGGACAACTATGGCTACACCTTC. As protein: CASSYSDAGDNYGYTF.

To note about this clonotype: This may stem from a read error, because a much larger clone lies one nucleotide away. CDR3 residues: CASSSTQGGNSRLHF. For the CDR3, the DNA is TGTGCCAGCAGCTCCACACAGGGCGGCAATTCACGCCTCCACTTT. The genes are TRBV7-9 and TRBJ1-6, with D possibly matching TRBD1 (6 bases). CDR3 size: 15 residues. CDR1 is SEHNR, CDR2 FQNEAQ, per germline (reference sequence).

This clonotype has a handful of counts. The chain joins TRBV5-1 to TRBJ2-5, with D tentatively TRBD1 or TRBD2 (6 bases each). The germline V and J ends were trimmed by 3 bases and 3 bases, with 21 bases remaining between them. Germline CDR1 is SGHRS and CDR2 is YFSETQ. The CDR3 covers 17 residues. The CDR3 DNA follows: TGCGCCAGCAGCTACCTGGGCGCGGAGGGGGGTAAAGAGACCCAGTACTTC. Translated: CASSYLGAEGGKETQYF. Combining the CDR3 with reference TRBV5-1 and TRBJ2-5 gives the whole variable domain KAGVTQTPRYLIKTRGQQVTLSCSPISGHRSVSWYQQTPGQGLQFLFEYFSETQRNKGNFPGRFSGRQFSNSRSEMNVSTLELGDSALYLCASSYLGAEGGKETQYFGPGTRLLVL.